A single sample is the source of the 2 T cell receptor beta chains below, sequenced in a study of response to subunit inactivated influenza vaccine. Each CDR3 protein gets one entry after TCRdb re-called the RT-PCR reads with MiXCR. There are around 520,000 distinct CDR3 sequences in the sample; 25% occur only once, and 1.5% to 2% lies in the top ten. Sequenced material: CD4+ T cells sorted from PBMCs, taken about 5 days after vaccination. Receptors were obtained from a man aged 50-60 years who received an inactivated influenza vaccine.

There are many counts of this clonotype. This chain uses TRBV20-1 with TRBJ2-1; 7 bases map to TRBD2. V trimming: 0 bases; J trimming: 4 bases; junction bases outside the gene matches: 12. The germline V gene has CDR1 DFQATT and CDR2 SNEGSKA (reference sequence). The CDR3 runs 17 residues. CDR3: CSARDRRASGVYNEQFF. DNA of the CDR3: TGCAGTGCTAGAGATCGCCGGGCGAGCGGGGTTTACAATGAGCAGTTCTTC.

The chain recombines TRBV12-3 or TRBV12-4 with TRBJ2-1, with TRBD2 matching 11 bases. This CDR3 contains 15 residues. The trim removed 7 bases at V and 10 bases at J, leaving 12 bases unmatched. CDR3 in DNA: TGTGCCAGCACCCAGGGGCTAGCGGGGGGCGGGGAGCAGTTCTTC. Translation gives CASTQGLAGGGEQFF.